Sequencing of this T cell receptor (beta chain) was carried out in a study of T cells in Graves' hyperthyroidism and ophthalmopathy. The study based diagnoses on clinical symptoms, serum thyroxine and TRAb, thyroid ultrasound and orbital computed tomography. The CDR3 is 14 residues long. Germline V gene sequence: CDR1 SGHAT, CDR2 FQNNGV. The V and J ends lost 5 bases and 8 bases respectively, with 18 bases between them. RNA transcripts were the template for amplifying TCR beta CDR3 regions. Initially, a first-round RT-PCR of the TCR CDR3 employed the HTBI primer set. TCRdb processed the multiplex PCR reads anew with MiXCR; each CDR3 protein has one entry. Of some 270,000 distinct CDR3 sequences in the sample, 24% were seen once. This clonotype appeared many times.

Sequenced sample: blood. The chain carries TRBV11-2 and TRBJ1-1, with TRBD1 as a possible D gene (5 bases). The clonotype originates from a woman in her 40s with Graves' ophthalmopathy. CDR3 DNA sequence: TGTGCCAGCAGCACCTTCGAGGGGCTCCGGGAAGCTTTCTTT. This sequence encodes CASSTFEGLREAFF.